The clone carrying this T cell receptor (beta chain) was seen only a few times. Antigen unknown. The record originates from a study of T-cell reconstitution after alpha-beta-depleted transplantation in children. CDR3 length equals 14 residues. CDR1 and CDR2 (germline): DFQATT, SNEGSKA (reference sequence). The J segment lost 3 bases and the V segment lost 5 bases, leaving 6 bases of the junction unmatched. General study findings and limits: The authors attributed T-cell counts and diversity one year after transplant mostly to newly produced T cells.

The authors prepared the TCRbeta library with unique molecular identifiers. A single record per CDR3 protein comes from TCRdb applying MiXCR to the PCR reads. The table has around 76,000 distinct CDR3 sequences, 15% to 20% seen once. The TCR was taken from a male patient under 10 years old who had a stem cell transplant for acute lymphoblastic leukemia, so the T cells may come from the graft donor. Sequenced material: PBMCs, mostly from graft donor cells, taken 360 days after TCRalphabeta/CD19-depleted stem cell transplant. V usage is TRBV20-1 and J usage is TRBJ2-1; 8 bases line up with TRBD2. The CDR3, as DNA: TGCAGTGCTCTTGCCGGGACTAGCTACAATGAGCAGTTCTTC. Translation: CSALAGTSYNEQFF.